The 27 T cell receptor beta chains in this list originate from one sample, sequenced in a study of cytomegalovirus exposure and HLA in healthy donors. The PCR contained 60 Vbeta and 13 Jbeta primers. Only in-frame clones appear in the TCRdb table, and some are missing; sequencing was by immunoSEQ multiplex PCR. The sample includes more than 200,000 clones, around 79% of them seen just once. The sequencing sample was made of PBMCs. The source of these receptors is a man between 18 and 35 years old in good health and CMV-seronegative.

The rearrangement joins TRBV7-8 to TRBJ1-1, with D possibly TRBD1 on 6 matching bases. CDR3 length equals 13 residues. In germline, CDR1 is SGHVS, CDR2 FQNEAQ. V dropped 0 bases and J dropped 11 bases, with 13 bases sitting between them. The CDR3 spells CASSLALGGSAFF. The CDR3 region has the DNA TGTGCCAGCAGCTTAGCATTAGGGGGTAGCGCTTTCTTT.

V and J are TRBV5-1 and TRBJ2-3; TRBD2 matches at 9 bases. V trimming: 0 bases; J trimming: 4 bases; junction bases outside the gene matches: 3. The CDR3 totals 15 residues. In germline, CDR1 is SGHRS, CDR2 YFSETQ. DNA of the CDR3: TGCGCCAGCAGCTTGGCGGCTAGCGGGGCAGATACGCAGTATTTT. The encoded protein is CASSLAASGADTQYF.

As concerns this clone: The germline gene is not matched at one end of the junction; a read error may be the cause. The chain combines TRBV7-7 with TRBJ1-4; possible D gene TRBD1, 5 bases. Germline V gene sequence: CDR1 SSHAT, CDR2 FNYEAQ (reference sequence). This CDR3 comprises 13 residues. DNA of the CDR3: TGTGCTAGCAGCTCTGGACAAAATGAAAAACTGTTTTTT. It translates to CASSSGQNEKLFF.

V and J are TRBV5-1 and TRBJ2-5; a weak D match, TRBD1 (5 bases). Germline V gene data show CDR1 as SGHRS and CDR2 as YFSETQ. Deletions cut 5 bases from V and 2 bases from J, with 16 bases between. CDR3 length: 15 amino acids. CDR3 bases: TGCGCCAGCAGTTTGCCCTTAGACAGTCAAGAGACCCAGTACTTC. Protein: CASSLPLDSQETQYF.

This chain uses TRBV6-5 with TRBJ2-7; a possible D gene is TRBD2 (5 bases). The germline V gene has CDR1 MNHEY and CDR2 SVGAGI. The CDR3 is 12 amino acids. The V and J ends lost 0 bases and 7 bases respectively, with 7 bases between them. The CDR3 DNA sequence: TGTGCCAGCAGTTACTCATCGGGGGAGCAGTACTTC. Its translation: CASSYSSGEQYF.

The CDR3 here is CASSLDLTGSEQYF. In DNA form, the CDR3 reads TGTGCCAGCAGCTTAGACCTCACAGGGAGCGAGCAGTACTTC. The J gene is TRBJ2-7, the V gene TRBV11-2; tentatively, D is TRBD1 (6 bases). The ends were cut back, 0 bases at V and 6 bases at J, with 12 bases in the middle. Per germline, CDR1 SGHAT and CDR2 FQNNGV. CDR3 length: 14 residues.

This clone was recorded a few times. The chain combines TRBV6-1 with TRBJ2-1; D is ambiguous. The ends were cut back, 2 bases at V and 0 bases at J, with 11 bases in the middle. This CDR3 region has 16 residues. Per germline, CDR1 MNHNS and CDR2 SASEGT. The CDR3 is CASSEPGSRSYNEQFF. The CDR3 bases are TGTGCCAGCAGTGAACCTGGCTCCCGCTCCTACAATGAGCAGTTCTTC.

The chain uses TRBV7-2 and TRBJ2-7; 8 bases fit TRBD1. From germline, CDR1 is SGHTA and CDR2 FQGNSA. The CDR3 contains 12 residues. V lost 8 bases and J lost 2; bases outside the gene matches: 2. CDR3 sequence: CASGQGPYEQYF. The CDR3, as DNA: TGTGCCAGCGGACAGGGACCCTACGAGCAGTACTTC.

The rearrangement uses TRBV19 and TRBJ1-5; D gene ambiguous. Germline CDR1 and CDR2: LNHDA and SQIVND (reference sequence). Trimming took off 7 bases at V and 0 bases at J, with 16 bases between the two ends. This CDR3 has 16 amino acids. CDR3 sequence reads: CASNKAGTVSNQPQHF. The CDR3 DNA reads as TGTGCCAGTAACAAGGCTGGCACAGTTAGCAATCAGCCCCAGCATTTT.

The J gene is TRBJ2-2, the V gene TRBV7-8; 10 bases match TRBD2. Losses at the gene ends were 7 bases for V and 2 bases for J; bases not matched to a gene: 7. Germline V CDR1 and CDR2: SGHVS, FQNEAQ. The CDR3 has 16 amino acids. CDR3 in DNA: TGTGCCAGCAATTCCGGGACTAGCGCCAACACCGGGGAGCTGTTTTTT. Translated: CASNSGTSANTGELFF. Filled out from reference TRBV7-8 and TRBJ2-2, the complete variable domain reads GAGVSQSPRYKVAKRGQDVALRCDPISGHVSLFWYQQALGQGPEFLTYFQNEAQLDKSGLPSDRFFAERPEGSVSTLKIQRTQQEDSAVYLCASNSGTSANTGELFFGEGSRLTVL.

The V call is TRBV4-1, the J call TRBJ2-7; a weak D match, TRBD2 (7 bases). The CDR3 runs 13 residues. Germline loops: CDR1 MGHRA, CDR2 YSYEKL. The ends were cut back, 1 base at V and 5 bases at J, with 9 bases in the middle. CDR3 DNA sequence: TGCGCCAGCAGCCAAGGGGGGGGCGACGAGCAGTACTTC. Its protein product is CASSQGGGDEQYF.

This clone was seen a few times. The chain combines TRBV6-1 with TRBJ2-7; TRBD1 matches at 12 bases. The CDR3 sequence is 16 residues long. With V trimmed by 4 bases and J by 5 bases, 9 bases remained unmatched. CDR1 MNHNS and CDR2 SASEGT come from the germline V gene. CDR3 DNA sequence: TGTGCCAGCAGTGGGTATGCCGGGACAGGGGGCGACGAGCAGTACTTC. It codes for CASSGYAGTGGDEQYF.

V usage is TRBV5-5 and J usage is TRBJ2-7, with 7 bases identical to TRBD1. CDR1 SGHKS and CDR2 YYEKEE come from the germline V gene (reference sequence). This CDR3 has 15 residues. Trimming removed 2 bases from V and 3 bases from J; junction bases left unmatched: 8. The CDR3 region has the DNA TGTGCCAGCAGCTTCTTCGACAGGGAAAACTACGAGCAGTACTTC. Its translation: CASSFFDRENYEQYF.

The chain employs TRBV10-3 and TRBJ1-3, with D unclear. V gave up 3 bases and J gave up 0 bases, with 12 bases separating them. The CDR3 is 16 amino acids. Per germline, CDR1 ENHRY and CDR2 SYGVKD. CDR3 DNA: TGTGCCATCAGTGACAATGCGCTCTCCTCTGGAAACACCATATATTTT. This codes for CAISDNALSSGNTIYF.

The chain has TRBV5-1 and TRBJ2-5; TRBD1 aligns across 8 bases. Gene TRBJ2-7 matches the end of the DNA better, so the J call may be wrong. Germline V gene lookup returns CDR1 SGHRS and CDR2 YFSETQ. This CDR3 contains 15 residues. CDR3 sequence: CASSLAAGGGYEQYF. For the CDR3, the DNA is TGCGCCAGCAGCTTGGCCGCAGGGGGCGGATACGAGCAGTACTTC.

V and J are TRBV11-2 and TRBJ2-5; 11 nucleotides align to TRBD2. Germline CDR1 is SGHAT and CDR2 is FQNNGV. This CDR3 region has 16 residues. The V gene end was trimmed by 5 bases and the J gene end by 2 bases; junction bases not matched to a gene: 7. Written as DNA, the CDR3 is TGTGCCAGCAGCAGCGCCATAGCGGGGGGGCAAGAGACCCAGTACTTC. This sequence encodes CASSSAIAGGQETQYF.

The chain combines TRBV11-3 with TRBJ2-5, with a tentative D call TRBD2 (6 bases). Germline-derived CDR1 and CDR2 are SGHNT and YENEEA. The CDR3 contains 17 residues. Trimming shortened V by 1 base and J by 7 bases, and 22 bases separated the two germline ends. The CDR3: CASSLGHTGDQRGTQYF. CDR3 coding DNA: TGTGCCAGCAGCTTAGGGCATACGGGAGATCAACGGGGGACCCAGTACTTC.

The CDR3 nucleotides are TGTGCCAGCAGCTTGGTGGGGGGGGCGAACACTGAAGCTTTCTTT. Its protein product is CASSLVGGANTEAFF. This rearrangement joins TRBV5-6 to TRBJ1-1; D is perhaps TRBD1 (6 bases). In germline, CDR1 is SGHDT, CDR2 YYEEEE. CDR3 size: 15 residues. V gave up 0 bases and J gave up 1 base, with 10 bases separating them. Full variable domain (rest looked up from reference TRBV5-6 and TRBJ1-1): DAGVTQSPTHLIKTRGQQVTLRCSPKSGHDTVSWYQQALGQGPQFIFQYYEEEERQRGNFPDRFSGHQFPNYSSELNVNALLLGDSALYLCASSLVGGANTEAFFGQGTRLTVV.

In its sample, this clone is medium-sized. This chain uses TRBV30 with TRBJ2-1, with 7 positions matching TRBD2. The CDR3 length is 15 residues. The germline V gene encodes CDR1 GTSNPN and CDR2 SVGIG (reference sequence). V shed 0 bases, J shed 8 bases, and the junction held 10 bases outside the gene matches. The chain's CDR3 is CAWSVRTLRGDEQFF. The CDR3, as DNA: TGTGCCTGGAGTGTAAGAACCCTTCGGGGGGATGAGCAGTTCTTC.

This chain joins TRBV27 and TRBJ2-7, with D possibly TRBD1 on 6 matching bases. CDR1 is MNHEY, CDR2 SMNVEV, per germline (reference sequence). Between the trimmed V and J ends, which lost 5 bases and 3 bases, there was a span of 17 bases. The CDR3 has 15 residues. CDR3: CASSHQQGPFYEQYF. In nucleotides, the CDR3 is TGTGCCAGCAGTCATCAACAGGGCCCATTCTACGAGCAGTACTTC.

The rearrangement uses TRBV7-9 and TRBJ2-3; TRBD2 aligns across 10 bases. Germline lookup yields CDR1 SEHNR and CDR2 FQNEAQ (reference sequence). With V trimmed by 8 bases and J by 1 base, 9 bases remained unmatched. The CDR3 sequence is 16 residues long. CDR3 region: CASDGSGRVRTDTQYF. DNA for the CDR3: TGTGCCAGCGACGGGAGCGGGAGGGTTCGCACAGATACGCAGTATTTT.

This clone was observed a few times. The genes are TRBV27 and TRBJ2-4, with 8 positions matching TRBD1. Trimming took 7 bases from V and 0 from J; bases not matched to a gene: 14. CDR3 length: 18 amino acids. CDR1 and CDR2 from the germline V gene are MNHEY and SMNVEV (reference sequence). CDR3 protein: CASTLDRGRFQAKNIQYF. The CDR3 region has the DNA TGTGCCAGCACCCTTGACAGGGGCAGGTTTCAAGCCAAAAACATTCAGTACTTC.

This clone was seen a few times. The rearrangement links TRBV19 to TRBJ2-3; D is unresolved. Trimming took 7 bases from V and 2 from J, leaving 16 bases between them. This CDR3 spans 15 amino acids. Germline loops: CDR1 LNHDA, CDR2 SQIVND (reference sequence). This CDR3 is CASMRGAYYTDTQYF. Written as DNA, the CDR3 is TGTGCCAGTATGAGAGGAGCCTATTACACAGATACGCAGTATTTT.

The chain combines TRBV7-8 with TRBJ2-4; 7 nucleotides agree with TRBD1. V lost 5 bases and J lost 3; bases outside the gene matches: 4. Germline loops: CDR1 SGHVS, CDR2 FQNEAQ. The CDR3 is made up of 14 amino acids. CDR3 sequence reads: CASSTPGGKNIQYF. DNA for the CDR3: TGTGCCAGCAGCACCCCAGGGGGCAAAAACATTCAGTACTTC.

The chain recombines TRBV28 with TRBJ1-3, with TRBD1 as a possible D gene (6 bases). CDR3 length: 15 amino acids. V lost 7 bases and J 2 bases, leaving 15 bases between the germline ends. Per germline, CDR1 MDHEN and CDR2 SYDVKM. The CDR3 DNA reads TGTGCCAGCACCCCGACAGGCAGGGCTGGAAACACCATATATTTT. Protein product: CASTPTGRAGNTIYF.

The J gene is TRBJ2-7, the V gene TRBV27, with 11 bases lining up with TRBD2. Germline CDR1 and CDR2: MNHEY and SMNVEV (reference sequence). Germline trimming cut 2 bases from V and 4 bases from J; bases unmatched to any gene: 4. There are 15 residues in the CDR3. As DNA, the CDR3 is TGTGCCAGCAGTTTAAGACTAGCGGGAAGATACGAGCAGTACTTC. It yields the protein CASSLRLAGRYEQYF.

This clone was detected a few times. The gene calls are TRBV30 and TRBJ1-1; the D is unclear. This CDR3 is 11 amino acids long. With 0 bases removed from V and 8 bases from J, the gap between germline ends came to 7 bases. Germline V gene data show CDR1 as GTSNPN and CDR2 as SVGIG (reference sequence). The DNA for the CDR3 is TGTGCCTGGAGTGTACTCCAAGAAGCTTTCTTT. This codes for CAWSVLQEAFF.